Described below is a single T cell receptor (beta chain) sequence and its context. Its antigen is as yet unknown. TCRdb's copy holds only in-frame clones and misses some; the assay was immunoSEQ multiplex PCR. Of around 700,000 clones detected, under 80% appear once; the ten largest clones hold 1.5% to 2%. Trimming left V 1 base short and J 2 bases short, with 6 bases between. The CDR3 is made up of 13 amino acids. The germline CDR1 and CDR2 sequences are SGHRS and YFSETQ. The sample is drawn from a study of shared clonotypes between healthy human individuals. General observations from the study: Clonotype sharing among the donors was expected to vary with sequencing depth.

The rearrangement links TRBV5-1 to TRBJ2-5; D is unclear. The specimen sequenced was memory CD4+ T cells sorted from blood. Subset of the sample: CD45RA-negative fraction. The receptor comes from a woman aged 25 to 39 in good health. CDR3 sequence (DNA): TGCGCCAGCAGCTTGACAAGTCAAGAGACCCAGTACTTC. Its protein is CASSLTSQETQYF.